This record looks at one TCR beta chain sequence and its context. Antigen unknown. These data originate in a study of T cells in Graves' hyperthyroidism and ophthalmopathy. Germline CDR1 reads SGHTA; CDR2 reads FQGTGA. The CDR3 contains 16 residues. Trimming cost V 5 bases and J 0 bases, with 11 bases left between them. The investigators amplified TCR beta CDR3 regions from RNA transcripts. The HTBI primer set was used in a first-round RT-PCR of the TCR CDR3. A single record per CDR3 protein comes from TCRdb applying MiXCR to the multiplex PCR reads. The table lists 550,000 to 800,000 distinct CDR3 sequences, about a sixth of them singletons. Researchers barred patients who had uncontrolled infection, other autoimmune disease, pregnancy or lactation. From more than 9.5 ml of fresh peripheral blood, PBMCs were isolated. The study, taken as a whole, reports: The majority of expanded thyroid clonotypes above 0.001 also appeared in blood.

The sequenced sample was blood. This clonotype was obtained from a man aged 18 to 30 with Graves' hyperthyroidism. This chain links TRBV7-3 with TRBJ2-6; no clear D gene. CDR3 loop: CASSPLGHSGANVLTF. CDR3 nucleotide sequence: TGTGCCAGCAGCCCCCTGGGTCACTCTGGGGCCAACGTCCTGACTTTC.